This TCR beta chain was profiled in a study of shared clonotypes between healthy human individuals. A remark on this clone: Its antigen is as yet unknown.

General observations from the study: About 5% of naive CD4 clonotypes were common to several donors.

The protocol was immunoSEQ multiplex PCR, while the TCRdb copy is restricted to in-frame clones and leaves out a portion. The table includes some 2,400,000 clones, approximately 96% detected once. CDR3 size: 14 residues. Trimming pared 2 bases from V and 0 bases from J, leaving 7 bases between. Looked up from germline, CDR1 is SEHNR and CDR2 is FQNEAQ (reference sequence). The rearrangement joins TRBV7-9 to TRBJ1-2; D unresolved. The specimen was naive CD4+ T cells sorted from blood. Subset reported: CD45RA+ positively selected. This TCR came from a man aged 18 to 30 in good health. The CDR3 DNA reads as TGTGCCAGCAGCTTATTGGGCCCTAACTATGGCTACACCTTC. It yields the protein CASSLLGPNYGYTF.